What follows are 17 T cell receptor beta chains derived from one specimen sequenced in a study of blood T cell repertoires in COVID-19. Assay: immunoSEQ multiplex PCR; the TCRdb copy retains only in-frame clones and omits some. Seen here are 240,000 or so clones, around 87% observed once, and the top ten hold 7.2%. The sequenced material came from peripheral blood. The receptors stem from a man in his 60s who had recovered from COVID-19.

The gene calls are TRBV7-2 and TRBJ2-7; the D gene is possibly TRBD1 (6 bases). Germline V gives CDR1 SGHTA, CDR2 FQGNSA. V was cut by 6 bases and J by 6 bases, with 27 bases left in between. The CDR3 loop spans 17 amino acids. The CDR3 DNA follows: TGTGCCAGCAGGCTGCCTCGACAGGCCCAGGCTCCGACCGAGCAGTACTTC. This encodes CASRLPRQAQAPTEQYF. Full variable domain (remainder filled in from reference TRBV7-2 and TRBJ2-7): GAGVSQSPSNKVTEKGKDVELRCDPISGHTALYWYRQSLGQGLEFLIYFQGNSAPDKSGLPSDRFSAERTGGSVSTLTIQRTQQEDSAVYLCASRLPRQAQAPTEQYFGPGTRLTVT.

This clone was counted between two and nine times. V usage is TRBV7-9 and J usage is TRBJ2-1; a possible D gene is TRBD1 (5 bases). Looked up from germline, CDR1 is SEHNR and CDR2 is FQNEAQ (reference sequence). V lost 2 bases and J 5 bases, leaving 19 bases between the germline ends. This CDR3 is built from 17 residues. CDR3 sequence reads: CASSLRPRQGSDNEQFF. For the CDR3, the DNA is TGTGCCAGCAGCTTACGACCCCGGCAGGGATCTGACAATGAGCAGTTCTTC.

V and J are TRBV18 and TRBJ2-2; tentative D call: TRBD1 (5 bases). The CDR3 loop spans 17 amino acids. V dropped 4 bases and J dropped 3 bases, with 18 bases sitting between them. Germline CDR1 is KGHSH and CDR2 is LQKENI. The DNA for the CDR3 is TGTGCCAGCTCACGAACGGACATCTCTCGGGACACCGGGGAGCTGTTTTTT. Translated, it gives CASSRTDISRDTGELFF.

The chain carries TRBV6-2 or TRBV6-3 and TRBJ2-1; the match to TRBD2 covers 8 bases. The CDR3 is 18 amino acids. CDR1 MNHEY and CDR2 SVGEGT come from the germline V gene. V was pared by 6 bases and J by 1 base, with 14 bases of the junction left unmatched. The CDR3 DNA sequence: TGTGCCAGCAGCTGGAGGGGTATAGCGGGGAGTTCCTACAATGAGCAGTTCTTC. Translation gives CASSWRGIAGSSYNEQFF.

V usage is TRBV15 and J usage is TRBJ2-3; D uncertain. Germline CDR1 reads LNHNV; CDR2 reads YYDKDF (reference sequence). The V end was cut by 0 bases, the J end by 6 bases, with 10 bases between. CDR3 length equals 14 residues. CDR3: CATSRDNEQDTQYF. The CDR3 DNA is TGTGCCACCAGCAGAGATAACGAACAGGATACGCAGTATTTT.

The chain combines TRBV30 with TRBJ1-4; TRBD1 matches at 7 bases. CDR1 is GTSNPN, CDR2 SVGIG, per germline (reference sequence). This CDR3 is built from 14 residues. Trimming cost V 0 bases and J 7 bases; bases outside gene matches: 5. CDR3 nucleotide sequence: TGTGCCTGGAGTGTAGGGGGCTTGGGTGAAAAACTGTTTTTT. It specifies CAWSVGGLGEKLFF.

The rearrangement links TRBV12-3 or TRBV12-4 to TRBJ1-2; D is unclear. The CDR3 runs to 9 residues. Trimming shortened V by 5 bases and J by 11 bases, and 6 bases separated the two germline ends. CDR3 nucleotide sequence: TGTGCCAGCAGTCCTTCTTACACCTTC. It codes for CASSPSYTF.

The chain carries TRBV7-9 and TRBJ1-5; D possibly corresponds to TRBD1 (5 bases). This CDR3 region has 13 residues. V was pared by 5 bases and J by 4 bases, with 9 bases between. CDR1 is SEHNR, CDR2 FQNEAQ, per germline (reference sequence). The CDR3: CASSQGNNQPQHF. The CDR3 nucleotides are TGTGCCAGCAGCCAGGGCAATAATCAGCCCCAGCATTTT.

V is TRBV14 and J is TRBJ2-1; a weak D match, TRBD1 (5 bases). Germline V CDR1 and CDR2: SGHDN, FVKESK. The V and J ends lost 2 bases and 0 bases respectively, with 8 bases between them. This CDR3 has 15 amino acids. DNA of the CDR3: TGTGCCAGCAGCCAACGTAGGGGCTCCTACAATGAGCAGTTCTTC. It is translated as CASSQRRGSYNEQFF. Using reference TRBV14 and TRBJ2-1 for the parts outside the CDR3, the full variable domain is EAGVTQFPSHSVIEKGQTVTLRCDPISGHDNLYWYRRVMGKEIKFLLHFVKESKQDESGMPNNRFLAERTGGTYSTLKVQPAELEDSGVYFCASSQRRGSYNEQFFGPGTRLTVL.

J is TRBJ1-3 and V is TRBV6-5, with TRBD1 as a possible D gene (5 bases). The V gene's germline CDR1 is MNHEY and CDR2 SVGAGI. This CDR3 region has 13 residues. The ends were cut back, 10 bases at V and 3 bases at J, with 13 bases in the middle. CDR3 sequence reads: CAIRQGGGNTIYF. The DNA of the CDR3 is TGTGCCATTAGGCAGGGAGGTGGAAACACCATATATTTT.

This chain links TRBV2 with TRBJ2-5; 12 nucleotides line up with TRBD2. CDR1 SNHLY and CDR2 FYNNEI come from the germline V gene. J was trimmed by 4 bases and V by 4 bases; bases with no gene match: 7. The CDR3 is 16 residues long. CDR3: CASSGLAGGLRETQYF. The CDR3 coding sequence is TGTGCCAGCAGTGGCCTAGCGGGGGGGCTCCGAGAGACCCAGTACTTC.

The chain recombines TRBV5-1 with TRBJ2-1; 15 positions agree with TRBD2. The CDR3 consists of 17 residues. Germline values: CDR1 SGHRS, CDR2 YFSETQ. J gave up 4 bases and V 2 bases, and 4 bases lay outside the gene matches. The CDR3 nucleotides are TGCGCCAGCAGCTTCATCGGACTAGCGGGGGGGTACAATGAGCAGTTCTTC. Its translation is CASSFIGLAGGYNEQFF.

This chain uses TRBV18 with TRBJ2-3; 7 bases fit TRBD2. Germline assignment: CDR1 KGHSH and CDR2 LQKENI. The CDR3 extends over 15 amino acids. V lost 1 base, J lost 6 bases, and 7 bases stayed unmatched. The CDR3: CASSPLGGVTDTQYF. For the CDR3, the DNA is TGTGCCAGCTCACCACTGGGAGGGGTTACGGATACGCAGTATTTT.

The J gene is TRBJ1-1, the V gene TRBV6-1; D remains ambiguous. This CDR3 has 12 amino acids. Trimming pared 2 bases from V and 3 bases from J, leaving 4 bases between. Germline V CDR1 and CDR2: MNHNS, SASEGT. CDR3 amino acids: CASSEPDTEAFF. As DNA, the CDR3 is TGTGCCAGCAGTGAACCGGACACTGAAGCTTTCTTT.

CDR3 bases: TGTGCCAGCAGCCAAGCGGTGGGAGTGTATGGCTACACCTTC. This encodes CASSQAVGVYGYTF. The V call is TRBV3-1 (or the pseudogene TRBV3-2), the J call TRBJ1-2; D call uncertain. The germline CDR1 and CDR2 sequences are LGHDT and YNNKEL (reference sequence). The V and J ends lost 1 base and 5 bases respectively, with 11 bases between them. This CDR3 region has 14 residues.

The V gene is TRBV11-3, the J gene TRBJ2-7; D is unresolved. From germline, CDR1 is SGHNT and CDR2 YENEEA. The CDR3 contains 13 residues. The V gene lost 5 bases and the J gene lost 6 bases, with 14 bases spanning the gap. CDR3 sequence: CASSPALSGEQYF. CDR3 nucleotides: TGTGCCAGCAGCCCCGCCCTGTCCGGCGAGCAGTACTTC.

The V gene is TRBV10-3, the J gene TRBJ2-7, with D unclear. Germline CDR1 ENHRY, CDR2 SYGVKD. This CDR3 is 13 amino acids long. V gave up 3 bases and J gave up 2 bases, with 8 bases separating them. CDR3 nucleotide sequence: TGTGCCATCAGTGAAAGCCCTCCCTACGAGCAGTACTTC. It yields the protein CAISESPPYEQYF.